A single sample is the source of the 24 T cell receptor beta chains below, sequenced in a study of vaccination effects on CD4 cells after COVID-19. Under the ViraFEST assay, PBMC were stimulated with viral peptide pools so that antigen-specific CD4+ T cells expanded. Sequencing was performed afterwards. Having been cultured for 10 days, the cells underwent CD4+ T cell isolation. The person had a PCR-confirmed SARS-CoV-2 infection during March to December 2020. This table comes from immunoSEQ multiplex PCR, and its TCRdb copy is limited to in-frame clones, with some not included. The top ten clones hold roughly 33% of a sample with around 40,000 clones, approximately 70% of them seen once. These receptors are not linked to any known antigen. This sample comprised CD4+ T cells from PBMCs cultured with a peptide pool, obtained before COVID-19 vaccination. The receptors derive from a human donor who had a prior SARS-CoV-2 infection.

The chain combines TRBV5-6 with TRBJ1-2, with D uncertain. The CDR3 has 15 amino acids. Per the germline V gene, CDR1 is SGHDT and CDR2 is YYEEEE. The V and J ends lost 0 bases and 1 base respectively, with 10 bases between them. The CDR3 region has the DNA TGTGCCAGCAGCTTGGTCCCTTATGTTAACTATGGCTACACCTTC. Translating gives CASSLVPYVNYGYTF.

The gene calls are TRBV5-1 and TRBJ1-4, with D possibly TRBD1 on 5 matching bases. The CDR3 is made up of 15 amino acids. CDR1 is SGHRS and CDR2 is YFSETQ in the germline V gene. V shed 4 bases and J shed 8 bases, with 18 bases lying between them. CDR3 coding DNA: TGCGCCAGCAGCCCCATGGCGGGGGTAAGCGAAAAACTGTTTTTT. Translating gives CASSPMAGVSEKLFF.

V gene TRBV11-3 combines with J gene TRBJ2-5; D call uncertain. Germline V CDR1 and CDR2: SGHNT, YENEEA. The CDR3 is made up of 13 amino acids. The ends were cut back, 8 bases at V and 13 bases at J, with 23 bases in the middle. CDR3 amino acids: CASFREWGRDWYF. CDR3 sequence (DNA): TGTGCCAGCTTTCGAGAATGGGGAAGAGACTGGTACTTC.

The CDR3 DNA is TGTGCCAGTAGTATAGGGAGGGGTCAGCCCCAGCATTTT. This codes for CASSIGRGQPQHF. This chain connects TRBV19 to TRBJ1-5; D may be TRBD1 (5 bases). Trimming removed 1 base at V and 6 bases at J, with 7 bases between. The germline V gene has CDR1 LNHDA and CDR2 SQIVND (reference sequence). This CDR3 contains 13 residues. Combining the CDR3 with reference TRBV19 and TRBJ1-5 gives the whole variable domain DGGITQSPKYLFRKEGQNVTLSCEQNLNHDAMYWYRQDPGQGLRLIYYSQIVNDFQKGDIAEGYSVSREKKESFPLTVTSAQKNPTAFYLCASSIGRGQPQHFGDGTRLSIL.

Only a few counts were recorded for this clone. The rearrangement joins TRBV30 to TRBJ2-2; 8 nucleotides match TRBD2. The CDR3 spans 14 residues. V lost 5 bases, J lost 5 bases, and 7 bases stayed unmatched. Looked up from germline, CDR1 is GTSNPN and CDR2 is SVGIG (reference sequence). This chain's CDR3 is CAWDLGTRTGELFF. The CDR3 nucleotides are TGTGCCTGGGACCTCGGGACTAGGACCGGGGAGCTGTTTTTT.

The rearrangement links TRBV5-1 to TRBJ2-1, with 10 bases fitting TRBD2. The ends lost 0 bases at V and 8 bases at J; junction bases unmatched: 11. The CDR3 contains 17 residues. CDR1 is SGHRS and CDR2 is YFSETQ in the germline V gene. In DNA form, the CDR3 reads TGCGCCAGCAGCTTGGGATGGTCAAGCGGGGGGGCCTATGAGCAGTTCTTC. It yields the protein CASSLGWSSGGAYEQFF.

This clone appeared once. V gene TRBV4-2 combines with J gene TRBJ1-2; no clear D. Germline-derived CDR1 and CDR2 are LGHNA and YNFKEQ. The CDR3 totals 15 residues. V was cut by 1 base and J by 3 bases, with 12 bases left in between. The CDR3 protein is CASSQADTGHYGYTF. In DNA, the CDR3 is TGTGCCAGCAGCCAAGCTGACACGGGCCACTATGGCTACACCTTC.

The chain uses TRBV11-2 and TRBJ2-7; D possibly corresponds to TRBD2 (6 bases). V gave up 1 base and J gave up 0 bases, with 13 bases separating them. Germline V gene sequence: CDR1 SGHAT, CDR2 FQNNGV. This CDR3 has 16 amino acids. The CDR3 bases are TGTGCCAGCAGCTTAGGCGCTAGCGTTAGCTCCTACGAGCAGTACTTC. This codes for CASSLGASVSSYEQYF.

The V call is TRBV24-1, the J call TRBJ2-1; no definite D call. The CDR3 is 15 residues long. The V gene's germline CDR1 is KGHDR and CDR2 SFDVKD. Trimming pared 0 bases from V and 2 bases from J, leaving 7 bases between. This CDR3 reads CATSDLGETYNEQFF. Written as DNA, the CDR3 is TGTGCCACCAGTGATTTGGGAGAAACCTACAATGAGCAGTTCTTC.

The chain recombines TRBV6-5 with TRBJ1-1, with TRBD1 matching over 8 bases. The germline gives CDR1 MNHEY, CDR2 SVGAGI. The V gene end was trimmed by 10 bases and the J gene end by 0 bases; junction bases not matched to a gene: 4. This CDR3 has 13 residues. For the CDR3, the DNA is TGTGCCACCGCAGGGGGCTTGAACACTGAAGCTTTCTTT. Protein: CATAGGLNTEAFF.

As to this clone: The same CDR3 also results from other DNA sequences found in this sample. DNA for the CDR3: TGTGCCACCAGCAGAGGACGACAGGGAGATAATTCACCCCTCCACTTT. It encodes CATSRGRQGDNSPLHF. The gene calls are TRBV15 and TRBJ1-6, with 7 bases identical to TRBD1. J lost 5 bases, V lost 1 base, and 5 bases had no gene match. CDR1 and CDR2 from the germline V gene are LNHNV and YYDKDF (reference sequence). The CDR3 spans 16 residues.

J is TRBJ2-1 and V is TRBV7-3, with D possibly matching TRBD1 (6 bases). Germline CDR1 is SGHTA and CDR2 is FQGTGA. The CDR3 covers 16 residues. V was shortened by 5 bases and J by 1 base, with 15 bases between the two germline ends. CDR3: CASSPVLDRSYNEQFF. In DNA, the CDR3 is TGTGCCAGCAGCCCAGTTTTGGACAGATCCTACAATGAGCAGTTCTTC. Filled out from reference TRBV7-3 and TRBJ2-1, the complete variable domain reads GAGVSQTPSNKVTEKGKYVELRCDPISGHTALYWYRQSLGQGPEFLIYFQGTGAADDSGLPNDRFFAVRPEGSVSTLKIQRTERGDSAVYLCASSPVLDRSYNEQFFGPGTRLTVL.

The chain joins TRBV29-1 to TRBJ1-1; D is unresolved. Looked up from germline, CDR1 is SQVTM and CDR2 is ANQGSEA. V lost 4 bases, J lost 2 bases, and 2 bases lay in between. This CDR3 has 10 amino acids. The CDR3 here is CSVVNTEAFF. Written as DNA, the CDR3 is TGCAGCGTTGTCAACACTGAAGCTTTCTTT.

This clone turned up a few times. The chain employs TRBV5-1 and TRBJ2-3, with TRBD1 identical over 9 bases. V lost 5 bases to trimming and J lost 5 bases; unmatched junction nucleotides: 6. Looked up from germline, CDR1 is SGHRS and CDR2 is YFSETQ. The CDR3 consists of 14 residues. The CDR3 sequence: CASSLQGAGDTQYF. The DNA of the CDR3 is TGCGCCAGCAGTTTACAGGGGGCTGGAGATACGCAGTATTTT.

The chain employs TRBV3-1 (or the pseudogene TRBV3-2) and TRBJ1-4; D might be TRBD1 (6 bases). V dropped 5 bases and J dropped 7 bases, with 14 bases sitting between them. The CDR3 is made up of 14 amino acids. Germline V gene lookup returns CDR1 LGHDT and CDR2 YNNKEL (reference sequence). The CDR3 nucleotides are TGTGCCAGCAGCTATACAGGGACGGTTGAAAAACTGTTTTTT. This encodes CASSYTGTVEKLFF.

This chain uses TRBV5-6 with TRBJ1-5, with D unresolved. CDR1 is SGHDT, CDR2 YYEEEE, per germline. The V end lost 1 base, the J end lost 3 bases, and 14 bases lay between the germline ends. There are 16 residues in the CDR3. The CDR3 DNA reads TGTGCCAGCAGCTTGATGGACGGACGTTTCAATCAGCCCCAGCATTTT. It encodes CASSLMDGRFNQPQHF.

This rearrangement joins TRBV7-5 to TRBJ1-1. TRBV7-5 is a listed pseudogene. The CDR3 has 17 residues. CDR3 nucleotides: TGTGCCAGAACAATACGCCCAGTATCACGGGCGAACACTGAAGCTTTCTTT. It is translated as CARTIRPVSRANTEAFF.

The sample holds a few counts of this clone. This chain connects TRBV5-1 to TRBJ2-7; D unresolved. Germline V gene lookup returns CDR1 SGHRS and CDR2 YFSETQ. The CDR3 contains 12 residues. With 7 bases removed from V and 5 bases from J, the gap between germline ends came to 13 bases. CDR3: CASANGPHEQYF. DNA for the CDR3: TGCGCCAGCGCCAACGGACCCCACGAGCAGTACTTC.

The chain is built from TRBV12-5 and TRBJ1-1; no definite D call. CDR1 and CDR2 (germline): LGHNT, FRNRAP. The CDR3 has 12 residues. V gave up 2 bases and J gave up 1 base, with 2 bases separating them. CDR3 loop: CASGLWNTEAFF. Written as DNA, the CDR3 is TGTGCTAGTGGTTTGTGGAACACTGAAGCTTTCTTT.

The rearrangement links TRBV5-4 to TRBJ2-5; D is unclear. CDR1 is SGHNT, CDR2 YYREEE, per germline (reference sequence). This CDR3 comprises 13 residues. The V end lost 5 bases, the J end lost 5 bases, and 13 bases lay between the germline ends. The CDR3 region has the DNA TGTGCCAGCAGGAAGAGTCCCGAGGAGACCCAGTACTTC. This encodes CASRKSPEETQYF.

The rearrangement joins TRBV6-6 to TRBJ1-5; D is perhaps TRBD1 (6 bases). Deletions cut 5 bases from V and 6 bases from J, with 20 bases between. CDR3 length equals 16 residues. Germline V CDR1 and CDR2: MNHNY, SVGAGI (reference sequence). DNA for the CDR3: TGTGCCAGCAGTACAGATACAGGGTGGAGGGGTCAGCCCCAGCATTTT. This codes for CASSTDTGWRGQPQHF.

This clone appeared a single time. The V and J genes are TRBV7-2 and TRBJ1-2; no clear D gene. Trimming stripped 6 bases from V and 7 bases from J, with 18 bases between. The V gene's germline CDR1 is SGHTA and CDR2 FQGNSA. The CDR3 has 14 residues. The CDR3 sequence: CASSIFQVGGGYTF. The DNA for the CDR3 is TGTGCCAGCAGTATATTTCAGGTGGGAGGTGGCTACACCTTC. Variable domain in full (rest from reference TRBV7-2 and TRBJ1-2): GAGVSQSPSNKVTEKGKDVELRCDPISGHTALYWYRQSLGQGLEFLIYFQGNSAPDKSGLPSDRFSAERTGGSVSTLTIQRTQQEDSAVYLCASSIFQVGGGYTFGSGTRLTVV.

V usage is TRBV25-1 and J usage is TRBJ2-6; D possibly corresponds to TRBD2 (6 bases). Trimming cost V 2 bases and J 5 bases, with 19 bases left between them. The CDR3 totals 18 residues. Per the germline V gene, CDR1 is MGHDK and CDR2 is SYGVNS. The CDR3 nucleotides read TGTGCCAGCAGTGAAAACCGACTAGGCGTCCTCCGGGCCAACGTCCTGACTTTC. This encodes CASSENRLGVLRANVLTF. Full variable domain (missing parts from reference TRBV25-1 and TRBJ2-6): EADIYQTPRYLVIGTGKKITLECSQTMGHDKMYWYQQDPGMELHLIHYSYGVNSTEKGDLSSESTVSRIRTEHFPLTLESARPSHTSQYLCASSENRLGVLRANVLTFGAGSRLTVL.

In its sample, this clone was seen once. The chain employs TRBV7-2 and TRBJ1-4; D remains unclear. This CDR3 is built from 14 residues. Trimming took 7 bases from V and 7 from J, leaving 16 bases between them. CDR1 and CDR2 from the germline V gene are SGHTA and FQGNSA. The CDR3: CASTAWTRGEKLFF. CDR3 coding DNA: TGTGCCAGCACCGCCTGGACGAGAGGTGAAAAACTGTTTTTT.